The T cell receptor beta chain under discussion was sequenced for a study of human T cells and chemical hapten exposure. About the research overall: TCR yield per sample varied, mainly due to pooled library volumes.

The time point: pre-sensitization, week 0. Indicated treatment: therapeutic diphenylcyclopropenone sensitization with weekly scalp DPC. Germline CDR1 SGHVS, CDR2 FNYEAQ. This CDR3 comprises 19 residues. V shed 1 base and J shed 1 base, with 21 bases lying between them. This clonotype was seen many times. TCRdb re-analysed the RACE reads in MiXCR, keeping a single row per CDR3 protein. The sample lists approximately 370,000 distinct CDR3 sequences; about 5% were seen once. Sequencing was performed on whole blood, taken in connection with sensitization to the hapten diphenylcyclopropenone (DPC). V and J are TRBV7-6 and TRBJ2-3, with D perhaps matching TRBD2 (6 bases). The sequence was obtained from a young woman with alopecia areata. Some clones in this sample may be carry-over from other donors' samples. The CDR3 region has the DNA TGTGCCAGCAGCTTAGATTATGTCGGTGCGGGATTCGGCACAGATACGCAGTATTTT. Its protein is CASSLDYVGAGFGTDTQYF.